This TCR beta chain was sequenced during a study of identical twins. Unique molecular identifiers were present on the cDNA, and a universal primer site came from template switching. MiXCR was run by TCRdb on the 5' RACE reads, yielding one entry per CDR3 protein. The data contain 200,000 to 300,000 distinct CDR3 sequences, roughly 13% of them singletons. In its sample, this clonotype was seen a few times. Its antigen is still unknown. Overall study findings and caveats: Compared with models, monozygotic twins showed more out-of-frame TCR alpha sharing.

The CDR3 has 16 amino acids. V was clipped by 0 bases and J by 6 bases; unmatched bases: 9. CDR1 is SGHRS and CDR2 is YFSETQ in the germline V gene. The same sample was also used in a study of yellow fever vaccine responses in identical twins.

The sequence was obtained from a woman younger than 35 in good health. The chain employs TRBV5-1 and TRBJ2-1; 7 bases line up with TRBD2. The source material was memory (CD45RO+) T cells sorted from blood. The DNA for the CDR3 is TGCGCCAGCAGCTTGGGACGACTAGCCTCTTTCAATGAGCAGTTCTTC. Its translation is CASSLGRLASFNEQFF.